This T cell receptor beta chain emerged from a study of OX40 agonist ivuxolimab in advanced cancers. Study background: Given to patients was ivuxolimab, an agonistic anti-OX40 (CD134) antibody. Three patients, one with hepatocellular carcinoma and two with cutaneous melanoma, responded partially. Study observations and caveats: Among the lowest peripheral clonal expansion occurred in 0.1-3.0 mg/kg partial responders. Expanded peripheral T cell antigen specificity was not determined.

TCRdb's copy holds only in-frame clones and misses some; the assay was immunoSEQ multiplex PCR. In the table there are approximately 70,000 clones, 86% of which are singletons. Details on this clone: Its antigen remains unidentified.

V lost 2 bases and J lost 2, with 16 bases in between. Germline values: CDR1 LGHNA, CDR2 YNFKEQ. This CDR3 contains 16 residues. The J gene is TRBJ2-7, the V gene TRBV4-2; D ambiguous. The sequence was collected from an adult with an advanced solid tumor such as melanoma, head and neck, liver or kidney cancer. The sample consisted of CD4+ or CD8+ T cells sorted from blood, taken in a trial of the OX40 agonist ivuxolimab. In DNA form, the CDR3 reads TGTGCCAGCAGCCAACTTACGGTTCACGCGACCTACGAGCAGTACTTC. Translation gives CASSQLTVHATYEQYF.